These 5 T cell receptor beta chains share one sample of origin, sequenced in a study of cytomegalovirus exposure and HLA in healthy donors. This PCR relied on a set of 60 Vbeta primers and 13 Jbeta primers. The assay was immunoSEQ multiplex PCR, and TCRdb's table has in-frame clones only and misses some. The sample holds under 250,000 clones, about 80% seen once. Sample: PBMCs. All receptors come from a woman in her 50s in good health and CMV-seropositive.

Comments on this clone: Different DNA sequences within this sample yield the same CDR3. The J gene is TRBJ2-5, the V gene TRBV7-2; D gene ambiguous. V was cut by 3 bases and J by 2 bases, with 7 bases left in between. The CDR3 is made up of 13 amino acids. CDR1 and CDR2 from the germline V gene are SGHTA and FQGNSA. DNA for the CDR3: TGTGCCAGCAGCTTGTCGGTACAAGAGACCCAGTACTTC. As protein: CASSLSVQETQYF.

This clone was counted once. This sequence joins TRBV5-1 and TRBJ2-7, with 8 bases matching TRBD1. The CDR3 sequence is 14 residues long. V lost 4 bases to trimming and J lost 5 bases; unmatched junction nucleotides: 8. Germline lookup yields CDR1 SGHRS and CDR2 YFSETQ. Written as DNA, the CDR3 is TGCGCCAGCAGCGTTGACAGGGGAGGAGACGAGCAGTACTTC. Protein sequence: CASSVDRGGDEQYF.

The J gene is TRBJ1-6, the V gene TRBV5-1; 10 positions match TRBD1. V shed 4 bases and J 7 bases; nucleotides not matched to a gene: 11. CDR3 size: 17 residues. In germline, CDR1 is SGHRS, CDR2 YFSETQ. In DNA form, the CDR3 reads TGCGCCAGCAGCCCCCAGCGAGGGACAGGGGAAAATTCACCCCTCCACTTT. It codes for CASSPQRGTGENSPLHF.

This clone was observed a handful of times. V and J are TRBV6-6 and TRBJ1-1, with D hard to call. Trimming cost V 0 bases and J 9 bases, with 17 bases left between them. This CDR3 has 15 residues. From germline, CDR1 is MNHNY and CDR2 SVGAGI (reference sequence). The CDR3 DNA follows: TGTGCCAGCAGTTACTCGAGGGCCCTTTATCGAAAAGCTTTCTTT. Residues: CASSYSRALYRKAFF.

The rearrangement joins TRBV19 to TRBJ1-5; TRBD1 matches at 10 bases. Germline V gene data show CDR1 as LNHDA and CDR2 as SQIVND (reference sequence). V trimming: 6 bases; J trimming: 3 bases; junction bases outside the gene matches: 5. CDR3 length: 15 residues. The CDR3 reads CASRLTGGINQPQHF. The CDR3 bases are TGTGCCAGTAGGCTGACAGGGGGCATCAATCAGCCCCAGCATTTT.